This T cell receptor beta chain is drawn from a study of shared clonotypes between healthy human individuals. Overall study context: Three plates each covered CD4 naive and memory; CD8 naive two, CD8 memory one. Findings of the study overall: Clonotype sharing among donors, it was expected, would be affected by sequencing depth.

Notes on this clone: The antigen is undetermined.

The donor cohort consisted entirely of Caucasian adults residing in Nashville, Tennessee. Several immunoSEQ plates held equal portions of the genomic DNA taken from each subset. Profiling relied on immunoSEQ multiplex PCR, and the TCRdb table lists in-frame clones only, not all of them. Here the sample spans nearly 1,000,000 clones, 60% to 85% being singletons. The sequenced material came from memory CD4+ T cells sorted from blood. As to subset: CD45RA-negative fraction. This TCR was recovered from a man between 18 and 35 years old in good health.

CDR3: CASSLSPANYGYTF. CDR3 sequence (DNA): TGCGCCAGCAGCTTGAGTCCAGCCAACTATGGCTACACCTTC. The rearrangement uses TRBV5-1 and TRBJ1-2; D is ambiguous. Trimming took 1 base from V and 2 from J, leaving 9 bases between them. The CDR3 runs 14 residues. CDR1 SGHRS and CDR2 YFSETQ come from the germline V gene.